The 24 T cell receptor beta chains below were found in one sample sequenced in a study of blood T cell repertoires in COVID-19. Produced via immunoSEQ multiplex PCR; TCRdb's table is partial and in-frame only. The data show 300,000 to 350,000 clones, over 75% seen once. Material: PBMCs or T cells enriched from blood (not recorded which). The receptors stem from a man aged 25 to 40 who had recovered from COVID-19.

The chain carries TRBV19 and TRBJ2-2; D is unclear. The germline gives CDR1 LNHDA, CDR2 SQIVND (reference sequence). V was clipped by 5 bases and J by 7 bases, with 8 bases between them. The CDR3 contains 12 residues. The CDR3: CASSELRGELFF. The DNA for the CDR3 is TGTGCCAGTAGTGAGCTTCGCGGGGAGCTGTTTTTT.

V usage is TRBV6-1 and J usage is TRBJ1-5; unclear D gene. Trimming stripped 4 bases from V and 2 bases from J, with 15 bases between. CDR3 length: 16 amino acids. Germline V gene lookup returns CDR1 MNHNS and CDR2 SASEGT. The CDR3 is CASSAPGRVGNQPQHF. The CDR3 coding sequence is TGTGCCAGCAGTGCCCCCGGGAGGGTGGGCAATCAGCCCCAGCATTTT.

The chain joins TRBV7-2 to TRBJ1-1; a possible D gene is TRBD1 (6 bases). CDR3 length: 13 residues. Germline CDR1 reads SGHTA; CDR2 reads FQGNSA. The ends were cut back, 5 bases at V and 4 bases at J, with 11 bases in the middle. The CDR3: CASSPQGGTEAFF. CDR3 in DNA: TGTGCCAGCAGCCCACAGGGCGGCACTGAAGCTTTCTTT. Using reference TRBV7-2 and TRBJ1-1 for the parts outside the CDR3, the full variable domain is GAGVSQSPSNKVTEKGKDVELRCDPISGHTALYWYRQSLGQGLEFLIYFQGNSAPDKSGLPSDRFSAERTGGSVSTLTIQRTQQEDSAVYLCASSPQGGTEAFFGQGTRLTVV.

This chain joins TRBV18 and TRBJ1-4; D is ambiguous. The CDR3 spans 14 residues. The germline CDR1 and CDR2 sequences are KGHSH and LQKENI. Trimming pared 5 bases from V and 5 bases from J, leaving 12 bases between. The CDR3 spells CASSWAQLNEKLFF. CDR3 sequence (DNA): TGTGCCAGCTCATGGGCACAGTTAAATGAAAAACTGTTTTTT.

V usage is TRBV28 and J usage is TRBJ1-1; D is uncertain. The V end was cut by 0 bases, the J end by 0 bases, with 5 bases between. The V gene's germline CDR1 is MDHEN and CDR2 SYDVKM. The CDR3 has 14 residues. The CDR3 DNA sequence: TGTGCCAGCAGTTTATGGTCTATGAACACTGAAGCTTTCTTT. This sequence encodes CASSLWSMNTEAFF.

The chain uses TRBV5-1 and TRBJ2-7; 8 bases line up with TRBD1. Germline V gene sequence: CDR1 SGHRS, CDR2 YFSETQ. This CDR3 has 13 amino acids. The ends lost 4 bases at V and 6 bases at J; junction bases unmatched: 6. In DNA, the CDR3 is TGCGCCAGCAGCGGACAGGGTGCTTCCGAGCAGTACTTC. This encodes CASSGQGASEQYF.

This clone was seen more than once but under ten times. The rearrangement uses TRBV6-5 and TRBJ1-1, with D unclear. The V end was cut by 11 bases, the J end by 4 bases, with 17 bases between. The germline V gene encodes CDR1 MNHEY and CDR2 SVGAGI. CDR3 size: 13 residues. In nucleotides, the CDR3 is TGTGCCGGCTCCGGGGAGGGTTTCACTGAAGCTTTCTTT. Its translation: CAGSGEGFTEAFF.

V and J are TRBV19 and TRBJ2-2; TRBD2 aligns across 11 bases. Germline V gene lookup returns CDR1 LNHDA and CDR2 SQIVND (reference sequence). The CDR3 totals 17 residues. The junction had 0 bases not matched to a gene; V was cut back by 0 bases and J by 0 bases. CDR3 in amino acids: CASSIEGLAANTGELFF. The CDR3 DNA reads TGTGCCAGTAGTATAGAGGGACTAGCGGCGAACACCGGGGAGCTGTTTTTT.

The chain recombines TRBV9 with TRBJ2-1; possible D gene TRBD2, 5 bases. Trimming stripped 4 bases from V and 4 bases from J, with 12 bases between. The CDR3 loop spans 14 amino acids. Germline V gene data show CDR1 as SGDLS and CDR2 as YYNGEE. DNA for the CDR3: TGTGCCAGCAGCTCGCGGACGGGATACAATGAGCAGTTCTTC. This gives the protein CASSSRTGYNEQFF.

This clone was recorded once. This chain uses TRBV16 with TRBJ1-2; 9 positions agree with TRBD1. V was pared by 0 bases and J by 6 bases, with 5 bases of the junction left unmatched. The germline V gene has CDR1 KGHSY and CDR2 FQNENV. This CDR3 is 15 amino acids long. The DNA for the CDR3 is TGTGCCAGCAGCCAATCAGTACAGGGGGCTAATGGCTACACCTTC. Translating gives CASSQSVQGANGYTF.

This clone was seen a few times. The J gene is TRBJ1-2, the V gene TRBV7-2; 7 nucleotides match TRBD1. Germline CDR1 reads SGHTA; CDR2 reads FQGNSA. The CDR3 is made up of 15 amino acids. Trimming removed 1 base from V and 6 bases from J; junction bases left unmatched: 8. CDR3 nucleotides: TGTGCCAGCAGCTTAGTACCAAGAGGGGGCGATGGCTACACCTTC. Its protein is CASSLVPRGGDGYTF.

The chain has TRBV2 and TRBJ2-5; D possibly corresponds to TRBD1 (6 bases). Germline loops: CDR1 SNHLY, CDR2 FYNNEI. V lost 3 bases and J lost 1, with 12 bases in between. The CDR3 runs to 15 residues. CDR3 in DNA: TGTGCCAGCAGTGAGCTTACAGGGCGCCAAGAGACCCAGTACTTC. As protein: CASSELTGRQETQYF.

CDR3 coding DNA: TGTGCCAGCACGGCCGGGACACTCCATGAAAAACTGTTTTTT. Translation: CASTAGTLHEKLFF. The genes are TRBV28 and TRBJ1-4; D possibly corresponds to TRBD1 (6 bases). The CDR3 sequence is 14 residues long. CDR1 and CDR2 from the germline V gene are MDHEN and SYDVKM. The V gene lost 7 bases and the J gene lost 6 bases, with 15 bases spanning the gap.

The chain joins TRBV19 to TRBJ1-5; 9 nucleotides align to TRBD1. The CDR3 runs to 15 residues. Losses at the gene ends were 6 bases for V and 2 bases for J; bases not matched to a gene: 5. Germline V gives CDR1 LNHDA, CDR2 SQIVND (reference sequence). The CDR3 is CASRDRGEGNQPQHF. In DNA, the CDR3 is TGTGCCAGTAGGGACAGGGGTGAAGGCAATCAGCCCCAGCATTTT.

The J gene is TRBJ1-2, the V gene TRBV19; TRBD1 matches 7 bases. Germline CDR1 LNHDA, CDR2 SQIVND (reference sequence). This CDR3 spans 14 amino acids. Unmatched junction bases numbered 6, after V lost 0 bases and J lost 8 bases. The chain's CDR3 is CASSIDWDRSGYTF. The DNA of the CDR3 is TGTGCCAGTAGTATAGACTGGGACAGAAGCGGCTACACCTTC.

V and J are TRBV5-4 and TRBJ1-6; D not certain. V was clipped by 4 bases and J by 10 bases, with 15 bases between them. CDR3 length equals 14 residues. Looked up from germline, CDR1 is SGHNT and CDR2 is YYREEE (reference sequence). The DNA of the CDR3 is TGTGCCAGCAGCATGGGAGAGGGATACTCACCCCTCCACTTT. It specifies CASSMGEGYSPLHF. Drawing the rest from reference TRBV5-4 and TRBJ1-6, the complete variable domain is ETGVTQSPTHLIKTRGQQVTLRCSSQSGHNTVSWYQQALGQGPQFIFQYYREEENGRGNFPPRFSGLQFPNYSSELNVNALELDDSALYLCASSMGEGYSPLHFGNGTRLTVT.

The chain employs TRBV5-1 and TRBJ2-7; 12 bases align to TRBD2. Germline V gene data show CDR1 as SGHRS and CDR2 as YFSETQ. With V trimmed by 1 base and J by 6 bases, 14 bases remained unmatched. This CDR3 is built from 18 residues. CDR3 loop: CASSLLTSGGARRSEQYF. For the CDR3, the DNA is TGCGCCAGCAGCTTGTTGACTAGCGGGGGCGCCAGGCGGAGCGAGCAGTACTTC.

The rearrangement uses TRBV27 and TRBJ1-2; 7 bases align to TRBD1. Germline V gives CDR1 MNHEY, CDR2 SMNVEV (reference sequence). The ends lost 10 bases at V and 4 bases at J; junction bases unmatched: 12. The CDR3 totals 14 residues. This CDR3 reads CATFSTGQLYGYTF. DNA of the CDR3: TGTGCCACCTTCTCGACAGGGCAACTCTATGGCTACACCTTC.

CDR3 sequence reads: CASRPRFLDQPQHF. CDR3 coding DNA: TGTGCCAGCAGACCCAGGTTCCTTGATCAGCCCCAGCATTTT. The J gene is TRBJ1-5, the V gene TRBV28; D gene ambiguous. V was cut by 6 bases and J by 5 bases, with 14 bases left in between. CDR3 length equals 14 residues. CDR1 MDHEN and CDR2 SYDVKM come from the germline V gene.

The chain combines TRBV5-1 with TRBJ2-3; maybe TRBD2 (5 bases). This CDR3 comprises 15 residues. From germline, CDR1 is SGHRS and CDR2 YFSETQ. V was pared by 1 base and J by 1 base, with 10 bases between. The CDR3 loop reads CASSLTSGRTDTQYF. The DNA of the CDR3 is TGCGCCAGCAGCTTGACCAGCGGTCGCACAGATACGCAGTATTTT.

The chain has TRBV7-9 and TRBJ2-7, with D possibly being TRBD2 (5 bases). V was shortened by 2 bases and J by 2 bases, with 10 bases between the two germline ends. Germline V lookup: CDR1 SEHNR, CDR2 FQNEAQ (reference sequence). The length of the CDR3 is 14 residues. CDR3 coding DNA: TGTGCCAGCAGCTTACTCGGGAACCCCTACGAGCAGTACTTC. Encoded protein: CASSLLGNPYEQYF.

The chain uses TRBV19 and TRBJ1-6; D remains ambiguous. Germline values: CDR1 LNHDA, CDR2 SQIVND (reference sequence). With 7 bases removed from V and 7 bases from J, the gap between germline ends came to 11 bases. CDR3 length: 13 residues. Here the CDR3 reads CASIAGLNSPLHF. The CDR3 DNA follows: TGTGCCAGTATCGCAGGACTAAATTCACCCCTCCACTTT.

The chain uses TRBV19 and TRBJ1-5; possibly TRBD1 for D (5 bases). Trimming cost V 3 bases and J 0 bases, with 9 bases left between them. This CDR3 is built from 15 residues. The germline gives CDR1 LNHDA, CDR2 SQIVND (reference sequence). This CDR3 is CASSITGFSNQPQHF. Here the CDR3 DNA reads TGTGCCAGTAGTATTACAGGTTTTAGCAATCAGCCCCAGCATTTT.

This clone was counted once. This chain uses TRBV6-5 with TRBJ2-7, with D tentatively TRBD1 (6 bases). Trimming left V 0 bases short and J 3 bases short, with 9 bases between. CDR1 MNHEY and CDR2 SVGAGI come from the germline V gene. This CDR3 contains 14 residues. For the CDR3, the DNA is TGTGCCAGCAGTTACTCGAACAGGGACTACGAGCAGTACTTC. It yields the protein CASSYSNRDYEQYF.